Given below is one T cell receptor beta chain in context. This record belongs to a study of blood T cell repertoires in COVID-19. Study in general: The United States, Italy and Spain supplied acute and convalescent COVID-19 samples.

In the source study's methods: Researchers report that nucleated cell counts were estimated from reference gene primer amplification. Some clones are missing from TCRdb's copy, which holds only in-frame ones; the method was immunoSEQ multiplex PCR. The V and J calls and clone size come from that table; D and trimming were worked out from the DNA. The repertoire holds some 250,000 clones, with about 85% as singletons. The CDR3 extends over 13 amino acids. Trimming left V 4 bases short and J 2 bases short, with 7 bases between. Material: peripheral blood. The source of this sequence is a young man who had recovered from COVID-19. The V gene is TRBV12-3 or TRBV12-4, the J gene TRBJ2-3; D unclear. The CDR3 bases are TGTGCCAGCAGTTCCATCATCACAGATACGCAGTATTTT. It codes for CASSSIITDTQYF.